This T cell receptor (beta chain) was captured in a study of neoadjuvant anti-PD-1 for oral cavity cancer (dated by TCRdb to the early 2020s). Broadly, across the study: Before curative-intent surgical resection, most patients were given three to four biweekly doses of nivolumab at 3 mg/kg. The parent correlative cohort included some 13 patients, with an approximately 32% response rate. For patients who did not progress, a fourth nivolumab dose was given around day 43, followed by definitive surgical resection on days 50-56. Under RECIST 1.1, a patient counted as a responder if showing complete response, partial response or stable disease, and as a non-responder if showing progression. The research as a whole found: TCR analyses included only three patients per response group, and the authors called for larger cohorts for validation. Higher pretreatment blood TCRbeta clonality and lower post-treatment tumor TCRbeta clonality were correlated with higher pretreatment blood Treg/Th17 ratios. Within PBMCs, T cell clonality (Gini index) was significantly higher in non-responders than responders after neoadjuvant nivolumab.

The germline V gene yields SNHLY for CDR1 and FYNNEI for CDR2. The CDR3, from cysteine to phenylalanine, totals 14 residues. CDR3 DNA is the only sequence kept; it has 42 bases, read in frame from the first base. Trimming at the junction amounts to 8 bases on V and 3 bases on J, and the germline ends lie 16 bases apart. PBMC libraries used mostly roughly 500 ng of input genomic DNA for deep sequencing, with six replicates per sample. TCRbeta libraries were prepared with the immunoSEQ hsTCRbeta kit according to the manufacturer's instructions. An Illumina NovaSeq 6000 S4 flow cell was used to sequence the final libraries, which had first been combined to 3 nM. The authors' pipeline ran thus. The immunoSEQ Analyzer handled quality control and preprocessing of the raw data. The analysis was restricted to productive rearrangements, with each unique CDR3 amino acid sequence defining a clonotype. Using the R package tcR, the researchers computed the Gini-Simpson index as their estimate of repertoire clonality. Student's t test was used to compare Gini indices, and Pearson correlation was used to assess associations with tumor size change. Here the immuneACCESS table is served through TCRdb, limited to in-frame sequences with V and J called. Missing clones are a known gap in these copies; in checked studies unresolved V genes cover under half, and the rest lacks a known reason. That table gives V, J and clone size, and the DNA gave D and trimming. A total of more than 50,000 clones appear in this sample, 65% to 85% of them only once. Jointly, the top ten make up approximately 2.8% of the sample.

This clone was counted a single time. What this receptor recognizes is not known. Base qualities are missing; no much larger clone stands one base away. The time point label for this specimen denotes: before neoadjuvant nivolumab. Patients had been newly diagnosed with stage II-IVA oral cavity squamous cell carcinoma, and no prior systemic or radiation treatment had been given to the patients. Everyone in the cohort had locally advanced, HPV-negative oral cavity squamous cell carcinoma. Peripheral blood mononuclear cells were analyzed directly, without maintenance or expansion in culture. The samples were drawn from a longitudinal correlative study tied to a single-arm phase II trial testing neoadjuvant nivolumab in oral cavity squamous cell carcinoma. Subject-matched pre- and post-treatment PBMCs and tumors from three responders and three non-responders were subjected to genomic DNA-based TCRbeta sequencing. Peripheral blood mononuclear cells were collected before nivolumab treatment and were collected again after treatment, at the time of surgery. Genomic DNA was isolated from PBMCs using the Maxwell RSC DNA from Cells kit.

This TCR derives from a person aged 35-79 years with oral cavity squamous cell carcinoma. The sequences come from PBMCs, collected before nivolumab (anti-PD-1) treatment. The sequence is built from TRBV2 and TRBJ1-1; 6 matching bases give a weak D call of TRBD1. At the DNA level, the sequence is TGTGCCAGCGGGAGGGACACAACCTACACTGAAGCTTTCTTT. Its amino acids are CASGRDTTYTEAFF.